This record concerns one T cell receptor beta chain sequence. The data stem from a study of CD8 T cells in Susac syndrome. Trimming cost V 5 bases and J 4 bases; bases outside gene matches: 8. Germline-derived CDR1 and CDR2 are DFQATT and SNEGSKA (reference sequence). This CDR3 is built from 14 residues. Random hexamers were used to reverse transcribe the RNA input (0.5 to 1 ug). It was immunoSEQ multiplex PCR that amplified TCR beta CDR3 across 54 Vbeta and 13 Jbeta. TCRdb processed the immunoSEQ multiplex PCR reads anew with MiXCR; each CDR3 protein has one entry. The sample has 200,000 or so distinct CDR3 sequences; under 97% are singletons.

V gene TRBV20-1 combines with J gene TRBJ2-3; TRBD1 matches 8 bases. The sample consisted of CD4+ T cells from PBMCs. The TCR was taken from a human donor with Susac syndrome. The CDR3 is CSAAGTGRPDTQYF. Here the CDR3 DNA reads TGCAGTGCTGCCGGGACAGGCAGGCCAGATACGCAGTATTTT.